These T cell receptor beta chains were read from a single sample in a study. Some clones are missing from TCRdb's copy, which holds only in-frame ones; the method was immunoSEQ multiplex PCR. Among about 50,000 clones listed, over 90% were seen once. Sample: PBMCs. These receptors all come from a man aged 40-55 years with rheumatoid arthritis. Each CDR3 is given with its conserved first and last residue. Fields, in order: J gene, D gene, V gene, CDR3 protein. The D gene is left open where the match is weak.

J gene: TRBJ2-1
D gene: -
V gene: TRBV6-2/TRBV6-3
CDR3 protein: CASSSLSLGYNEQFF

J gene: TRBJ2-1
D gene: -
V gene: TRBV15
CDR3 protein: CATSRVGSLEQFF

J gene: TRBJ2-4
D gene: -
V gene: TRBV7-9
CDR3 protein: CASSHGAKPSKNIQYF

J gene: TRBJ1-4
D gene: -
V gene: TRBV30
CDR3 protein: CAWSVSWSGTLSTNEKLFF

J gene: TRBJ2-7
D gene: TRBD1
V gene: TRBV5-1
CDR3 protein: CASRQGVGEQYF

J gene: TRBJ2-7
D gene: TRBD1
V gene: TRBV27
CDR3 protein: CASSLMGTGAPEQYF

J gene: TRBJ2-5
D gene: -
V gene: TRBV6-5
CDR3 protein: CASSYGTLQETQYF

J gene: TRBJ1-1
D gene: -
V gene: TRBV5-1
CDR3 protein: CASSQVTPNTEAFF

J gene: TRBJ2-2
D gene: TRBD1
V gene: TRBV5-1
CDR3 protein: CASSLYGTGGTGELFF

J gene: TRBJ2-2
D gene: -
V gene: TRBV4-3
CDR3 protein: CASSQDLSLGSTNTGELFF

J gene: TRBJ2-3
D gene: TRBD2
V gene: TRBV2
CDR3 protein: CASTTPLAGGRAQYF

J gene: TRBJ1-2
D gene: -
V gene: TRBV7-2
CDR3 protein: CASSLGGNYGYTF

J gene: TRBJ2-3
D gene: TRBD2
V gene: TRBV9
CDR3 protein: CASSSGLAGASTDTQYF

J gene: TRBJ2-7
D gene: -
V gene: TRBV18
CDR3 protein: CASSQGQSYEQYF

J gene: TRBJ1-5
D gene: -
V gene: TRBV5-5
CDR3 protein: CASSLKGQTQHF

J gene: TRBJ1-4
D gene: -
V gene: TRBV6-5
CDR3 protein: CASSYGSFSEKLFF

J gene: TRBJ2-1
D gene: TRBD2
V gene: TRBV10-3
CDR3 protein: CAISDSSGSRNEQFF

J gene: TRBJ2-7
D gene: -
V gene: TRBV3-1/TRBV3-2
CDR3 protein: CASSHPRDTYEQYF

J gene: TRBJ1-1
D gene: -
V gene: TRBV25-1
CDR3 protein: CASSVYGGVATEAFF

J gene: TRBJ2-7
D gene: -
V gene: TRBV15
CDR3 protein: CATSSGGEDYEQYF

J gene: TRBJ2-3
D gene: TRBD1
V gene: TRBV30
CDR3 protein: CAWSADRGTDTQYF

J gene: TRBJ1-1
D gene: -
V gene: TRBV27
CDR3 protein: CASSPLRLPHPEAFF

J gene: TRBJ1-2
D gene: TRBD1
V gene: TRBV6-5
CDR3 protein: CATNPGQEYGYTF

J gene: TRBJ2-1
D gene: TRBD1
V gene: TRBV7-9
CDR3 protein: CASSLGSTGQSYNEQFF

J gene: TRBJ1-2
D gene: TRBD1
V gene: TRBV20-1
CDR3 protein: CSADDRGGYTF

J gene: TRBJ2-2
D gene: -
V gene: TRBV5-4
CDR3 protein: CASSLGGTFNTRELFF

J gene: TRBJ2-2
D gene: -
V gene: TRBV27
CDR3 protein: CASSLFRGNGPGELFF

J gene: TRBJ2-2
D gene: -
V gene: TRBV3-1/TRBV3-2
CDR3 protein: CASSQVGGAPGELFF

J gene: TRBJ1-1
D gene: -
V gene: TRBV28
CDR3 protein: CASSLGGARGTEAFF